The next 15 T cell receptor beta chains were all read from a single sample in a study of blood T cell repertoires in COVID-19. Only in-frame clones appear in the TCRdb table, and some are missing; sequencing was by immunoSEQ multiplex PCR. The data hold hundreds of thousands of clones, with approximately 91% observed a single time. What was sequenced was peripheral blood. These receptors all stem from a woman aged 50 to 60 with COVID-19, enrolled during active disease.

V is TRBV9 and J is TRBJ2-1; 8 nucleotides agree with TRBD1. This CDR3 spans 16 amino acids. Germline assignment: CDR1 SGDLS and CDR2 YYNGEE. J gave up 7 bases and V 2 bases, and 11 bases lay outside the gene matches. The CDR3 loop reads CASSVRVDRVRNEQFF. DNA of the CDR3: TGTGCCAGCAGCGTCCGGGTGGACAGGGTGAGGAATGAGCAGTTCTTC.

V is TRBV7-6 and J is TRBJ2-1; D possibly corresponds to TRBD1 (5 bases). The CDR3 runs to 16 residues. V lost 5 bases, J lost 7 bases, and 21 bases lay in between. Germline V lookup: CDR1 SGHVS, CDR2 FNYEAQ. The CDR3 region is CASSPTPRVISNEQFF. CDR3 bases: TGTGCCAGCAGCCCCACGCCCAGGGTGATATCGAATGAGCAGTTCTTC.

This clone showed up just once. The chain links TRBV6-5 to TRBJ2-2; weak D call: TRBD1 (5 bases). From germline, CDR1 is MNHEY and CDR2 SVGAGI. V gave up 6 bases and J gave up 5 bases, with 16 bases separating them. The CDR3 extends over 15 amino acids. The DNA of the CDR3 is TGTGCCAGCAGCCACGGAGTAGGGGCAACCGGGGAGCTGTTTTTT. Protein sequence: CASSHGVGATGELFF.

The CDR3 here is CASSHTDTQYF. Here the CDR3 DNA reads TGTGCCAGTAGCCACACAGATACGCAGTATTTT. The chain has TRBV19 and TRBJ2-3; D unclear. The CDR3 runs 11 residues. V was shortened by 6 bases and J by 2 bases, with 3 bases between the two germline ends. In germline, CDR1 is LNHDA, CDR2 SQIVND (reference sequence).

V usage is TRBV3-1 (or the pseudogene TRBV3-2) and J usage is TRBJ2-3; possible D gene TRBD2, 6 bases. CDR3 size: 16 residues. In germline, CDR1 is LGHDT, CDR2 YNNKEL (reference sequence). With 1 base removed from V and 5 bases from J, the gap between germline ends came to 16 bases. The CDR3 DNA sequence: TGTGCCAGCAGCCAAGGACACGGGGGTGGGGGAGATACGCAGTATTTT. Protein: CASSQGHGGGGDTQYF.

V is TRBV7-8 and J is TRBJ2-1; 7 positions agree with TRBD1. This CDR3 spans 13 amino acids. V shed 5 bases, J shed 5 bases, and the junction held 3 bases outside the gene matches. The germline V gene has CDR1 SGHVS and CDR2 FQNEAQ. CDR3 nucleotides: TGTGCCAGCAGCCGGGACAGAAACAATGAGCAGTTCTTC. Its translation is CASSRDRNNEQFF.

The chain links TRBV6-5 to TRBJ1-1; D not certain. The CDR3 consists of 13 residues. Looked up from germline, CDR1 is MNHEY and CDR2 is SVGAGI. Trimming removed 2 bases at V and 7 bases at J, with 11 bases between. The CDR3 region has the DNA TGTGCCAGCAGTTACGCCGAGCGAGGTGAAGCTTTCTTT. Protein: CASSYAERGEAFF.

The genes are TRBV5-8 and TRBJ1-4; the D gene is possibly TRBD1 (5 bases). Germline V gives CDR1 SGHTS, CDR2 YDEGEE. Trimming took off 4 bases at V and 13 bases at J, with 17 bases between the two ends. The CDR3 is made up of 13 amino acids. The CDR3 DNA reads TGTGCCAGCAGCCATAAGGGGACTGATAGACTGTTTTTT. It translates to CASSHKGTDRLFF.

This chain connects TRBV7-2 to TRBJ2-7, with TRBD2 identical over 9 bases. The CDR3 consists of 14 residues. The germline gives CDR1 SGHTA, CDR2 FQGNSA. The V gene end was trimmed by 4 bases and the J gene end by 4 bases; junction bases not matched to a gene: 5. CDR3 in amino acids: CASSSGTSSYEQYF. As DNA, the CDR3 is TGTGCCAGCAGCTCGGGGACTAGCTCGTACGAGCAGTACTTC. The entire variable domain, with the rest obtained from reference TRBV7-2 and TRBJ2-7, is as follows: GAGVSQSPSNKVTEKGKDVELRCDPISGHTALYWYRQSLGQGLEFLIYFQGNSAPDKSGLPSDRFSAERTGGSVSTLTIQRTQQEDSAVYLCASSSGTSSYEQYFGPGTRLTVT.

This chain uses TRBV4-1 with TRBJ2-3; D perhaps matches TRBD1 (6 bases). V lost 3 bases to trimming and J lost 2 bases, with 9 bases between them. The CDR3 sequence is 14 residues long. Germline CDR1 is MGHRA and CDR2 is YSYEKL. The CDR3 DNA is TGCGCCAGCAGCCAGGACAGCACCACAGATACGCAGTATTTT. Translating gives CASSQDSTTDTQYF.

The rearrangement uses TRBV3-1 (or the pseudogene TRBV3-2) and TRBJ2-1, with 12 bases fitting TRBD2. J was trimmed by 9 bases and V by 4 bases; bases with no gene match: 7. The CDR3 has 15 amino acids. Looked up from germline, CDR1 is LGHDT and CDR2 is YNNKEL (reference sequence). The CDR3: CASSRSSGGASEQFF. CDR3 nucleotide sequence: TGTGCCAGCAGCCGATCTAGCGGGGGGGCCAGTGAGCAGTTCTTC.

Turning to this clone: Given the absence of the conserved phenylalanine or tryptophan at the CDR3 end, a read error is likely. No DNA is shown, since the ends of the CDR3 on it are uncertain; the CDR3 is the one TCRdb lists. This rearrangement joins TRBV20-1 to TRBJ1-4; TRBD1 reflects the table's D call only, with no check against the DNA. Both ends counted, the CDR3 spans 11 residues. Germline V lookup: CDR1 DFQATT, CDR2 SNEGSKA (reference sequence). This CDR3 reads CSAPAGQGTIA.

This clone occurred once. Other DNA variants within this sample encode the same CDR3. The chain couples TRBV9 to TRBJ2-1; 8 nucleotides align to TRBD2. CDR3 size: 15 residues. Germline V gene sequence: CDR1 SGDLS, CDR2 YYNGEE. Trimming at V came to 0 bases and at J to 5 bases, leaving 4 bases not matched to a gene. The CDR3 DNA sequence: TGTGCCAGCAGCGTAGCCGGCGGGGGGAACAATGAGCAGTTCTTC. Amino acids: CASSVAGGGNNEQFF.

The chain uses TRBV2 and TRBJ1-5, with D perhaps matching TRBD1 (6 bases). Germline CDR1 reads SNHLY; CDR2 reads FYNNEI. This CDR3 is 14 amino acids long. V dropped 4 bases and J dropped 3 bases, with 10 bases sitting between them. The CDR3 loop reads CASSGEGVNQPQHF. CDR3 nucleotides: TGTGCCAGCAGTGGTGAGGGGGTCAATCAGCCCCAGCATTTT.

The rearrangement uses TRBV7-9 and TRBJ2-7; D is ambiguous. Germline V CDR1 and CDR2: SEHNR, FQNEAQ (reference sequence). The CDR3 is made up of 14 amino acids. The germline V and J ends were trimmed by 3 bases and 0 bases, with 9 bases remaining between them. The CDR3 DNA follows: TGTGCCAGCAGCTTGGGCTCAACCTCCTACGAGCAGTACTTC. As protein: CASSLGSTSYEQYF.